The clone carrying this T cell receptor (beta chain) was seen only a few times. The antigen is unknown. Donors likely had unrecorded immune exposures despite being nominally healthy when sampled. The entry originates in a study of cytomegalovirus exposure and HLA in healthy donors. V was trimmed by 4 bases and J by 3 bases, leaving 9 bases between them. The CDR3 has 14 amino acids. CDR1 and CDR2 (germline): SNHLY, FYNNEI. This PCR relied on a set of 60 Vbeta primers and 13 Jbeta primers. Measured with immunoSEQ multiplex PCR; TCRdb has only the in-frame clones, and not every one. The sample yields some 200,000 clones, around a tenth seen once. Notes on the study in general: Looking again later, the authors saw that most CMV-associated TCR beta chains seemed HLA-restricted. Judged likely to be a sequencing artifact was a cluster of highly shared sequence variants.

The genes are TRBV2 and TRBJ2-2; perhaps TRBD1 as D (5 bases). This receptor was taken from a woman between 25 and 40 years old in good health and CMV-seropositive. Sequenced input: PBMCs. DNA for the CDR3: TGTGCCAGCAGTGGTACAGGATACACCGGGGAGCTGTTTTTT. Amino acid sequence: CASSGTGYTGELFF.